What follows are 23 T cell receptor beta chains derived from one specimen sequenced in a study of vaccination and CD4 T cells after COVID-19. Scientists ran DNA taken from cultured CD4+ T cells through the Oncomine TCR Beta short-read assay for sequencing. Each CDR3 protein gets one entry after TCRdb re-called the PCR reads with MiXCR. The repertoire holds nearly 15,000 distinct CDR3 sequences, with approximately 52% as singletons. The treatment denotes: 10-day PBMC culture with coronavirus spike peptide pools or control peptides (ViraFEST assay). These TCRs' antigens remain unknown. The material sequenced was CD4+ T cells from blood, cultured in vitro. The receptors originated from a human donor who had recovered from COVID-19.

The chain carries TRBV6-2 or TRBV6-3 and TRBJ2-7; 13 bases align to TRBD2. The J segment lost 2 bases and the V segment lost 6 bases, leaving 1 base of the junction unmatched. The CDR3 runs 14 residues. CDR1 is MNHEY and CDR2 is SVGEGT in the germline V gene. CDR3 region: CASRGLAGTYEQYF. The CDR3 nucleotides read TGTGCCAGCAGGGGACTAGCGGGGACCTACGAGCAGTACTTC.

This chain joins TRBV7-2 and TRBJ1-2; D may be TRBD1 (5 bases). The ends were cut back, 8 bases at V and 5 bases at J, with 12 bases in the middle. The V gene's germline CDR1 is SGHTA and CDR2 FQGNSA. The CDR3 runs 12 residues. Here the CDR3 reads CASRTGEYGYTF. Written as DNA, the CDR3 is TGTGCCAGCCGAACGGGGGAATATGGCTACACCTTC.

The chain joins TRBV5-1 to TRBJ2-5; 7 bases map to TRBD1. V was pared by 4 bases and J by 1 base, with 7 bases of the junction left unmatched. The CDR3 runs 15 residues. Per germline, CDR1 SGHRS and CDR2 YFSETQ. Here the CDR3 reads CASSLDEGAQETQYF. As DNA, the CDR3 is TGCGCCAGCAGCCTGGACGAGGGGGCCCAAGAGACCCAGTACTTC.

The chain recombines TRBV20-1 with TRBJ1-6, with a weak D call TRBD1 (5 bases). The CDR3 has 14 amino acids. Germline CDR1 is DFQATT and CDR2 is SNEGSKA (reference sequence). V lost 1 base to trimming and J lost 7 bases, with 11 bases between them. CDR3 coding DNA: TGCAGTGCTAGAGGGGGCGTGGGAAATTCACCCCTCCACTTT. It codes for CSARGGVGNSPLHF.

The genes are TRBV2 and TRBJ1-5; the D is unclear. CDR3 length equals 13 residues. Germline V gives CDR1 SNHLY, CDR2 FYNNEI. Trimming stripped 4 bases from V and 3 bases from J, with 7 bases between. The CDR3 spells CASSVQVNQPQHF. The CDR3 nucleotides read TGTGCCAGCAGTGTGCAGGTCAATCAGCCCCAGCATTTT.

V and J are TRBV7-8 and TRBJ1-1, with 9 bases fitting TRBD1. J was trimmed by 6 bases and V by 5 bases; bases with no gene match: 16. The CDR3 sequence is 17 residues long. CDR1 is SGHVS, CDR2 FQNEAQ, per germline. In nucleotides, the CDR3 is TGTGCCAGCAGCCCAGGACAGGGGCTAACGGTTGTGGCTGAAGCTTTCTTT. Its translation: CASSPGQGLTVVAEAFF.

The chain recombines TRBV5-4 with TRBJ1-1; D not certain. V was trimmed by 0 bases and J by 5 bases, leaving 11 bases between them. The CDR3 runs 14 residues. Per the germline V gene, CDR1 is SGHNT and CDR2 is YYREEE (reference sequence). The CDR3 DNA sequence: TGTGCCAGCAGCTTGGAACTCAGAGGTACTGAAGCTTTCTTT. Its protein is CASSLELRGTEAFF.

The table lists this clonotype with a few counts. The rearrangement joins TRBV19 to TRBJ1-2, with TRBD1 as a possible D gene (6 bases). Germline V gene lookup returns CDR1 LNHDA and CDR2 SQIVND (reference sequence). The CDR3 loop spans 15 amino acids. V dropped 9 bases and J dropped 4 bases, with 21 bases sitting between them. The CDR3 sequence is CASLPAGGAVYGYTF. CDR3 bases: TGTGCCAGCCTCCCCGCTGGGGGGGCGGTCTATGGCTACACCTTC.

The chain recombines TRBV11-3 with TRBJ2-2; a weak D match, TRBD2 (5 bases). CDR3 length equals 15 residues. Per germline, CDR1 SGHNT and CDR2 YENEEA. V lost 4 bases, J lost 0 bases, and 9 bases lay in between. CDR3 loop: CASSSGGPNTGELFF. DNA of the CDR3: TGTGCCAGCAGCTCGGGCGGGCCGAACACCGGGGAGCTGTTTTTT.

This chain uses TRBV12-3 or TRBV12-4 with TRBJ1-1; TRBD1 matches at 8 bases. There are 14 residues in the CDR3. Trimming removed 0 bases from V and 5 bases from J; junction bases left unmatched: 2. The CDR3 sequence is CASSLATGATEAFF. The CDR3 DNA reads TGTGCCAGCAGTTTAGCGACAGGGGCTACTGAAGCTTTCTTT.

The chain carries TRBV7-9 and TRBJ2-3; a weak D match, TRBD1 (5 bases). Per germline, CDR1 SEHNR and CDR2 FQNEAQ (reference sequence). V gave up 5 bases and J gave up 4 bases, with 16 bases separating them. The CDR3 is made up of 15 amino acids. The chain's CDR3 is CASSPLGLGPDTQYF. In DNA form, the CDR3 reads TGTGCCAGCAGCCCACTGGGGCTAGGACCAGATACGCAGTATTTT.

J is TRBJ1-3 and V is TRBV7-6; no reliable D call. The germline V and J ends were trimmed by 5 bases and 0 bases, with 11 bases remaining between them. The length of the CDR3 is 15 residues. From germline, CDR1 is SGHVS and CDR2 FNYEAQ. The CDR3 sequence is CASSPTTLSGNTIYF. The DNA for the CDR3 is TGTGCCAGCAGCCCGACAACACTCTCTGGAAACACCATATATTTT.

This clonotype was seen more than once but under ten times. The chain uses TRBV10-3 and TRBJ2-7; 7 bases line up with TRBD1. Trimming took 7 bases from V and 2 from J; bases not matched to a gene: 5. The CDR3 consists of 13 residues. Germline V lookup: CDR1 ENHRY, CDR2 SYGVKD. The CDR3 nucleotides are TGTGCCATCATGCGACAGGGTACCTACGAGCAGTACTTC. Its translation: CAIMRQGTYEQYF.

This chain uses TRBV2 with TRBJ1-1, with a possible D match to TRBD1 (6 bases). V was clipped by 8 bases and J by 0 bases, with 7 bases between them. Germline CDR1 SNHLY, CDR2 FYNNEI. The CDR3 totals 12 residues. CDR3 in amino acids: CASDRMNTEAFF. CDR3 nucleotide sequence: TGTGCCAGCGACAGGATGAACACTGAAGCTTTCTTT.

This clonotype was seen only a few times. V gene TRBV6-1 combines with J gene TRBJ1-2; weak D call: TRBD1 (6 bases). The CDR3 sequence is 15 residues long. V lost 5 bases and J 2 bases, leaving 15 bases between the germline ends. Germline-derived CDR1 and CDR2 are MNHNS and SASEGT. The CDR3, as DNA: TGTGCCAGCAGTCCCGGAGGGGGGTCCAACTATGGCTACACCTTC. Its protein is CASSPGGGSNYGYTF.

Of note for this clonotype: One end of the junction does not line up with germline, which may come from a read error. The CDR3 region is CASSPRTTLLPPLF. As DNA, the CDR3 is TGTGCCAGCAGCCCTCGGACTACCCTTCTCCCCCCCCTCTTC. The J gene is TRBJ2-1, the V gene TRBV7-9, with D possibly TRBD2 on 6 matching bases. CDR1 SEHNR and CDR2 FQNEAQ come from the germline V gene (reference sequence). The CDR3 spans 14 residues.

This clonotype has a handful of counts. Written as DNA, the CDR3 is TGTGCCAGTAGTCCCAGGGGTGGCGAGCAGTACTTC. It translates to CASSPRGGEQYF. The J gene is TRBJ2-7, the V gene TRBV19; TRBD1 might be the D (6 bases). V was pared by 5 bases and J by 6 bases, with 11 bases between. CDR1 LNHDA and CDR2 SQIVND come from the germline V gene (reference sequence). CDR3 length: 12 amino acids.

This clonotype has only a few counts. The CDR3, as DNA: TGTGCCAGCAGTGAATTAGGGACTAGCGGACCCTACGAGCAGTACTTC. Its protein is CASSELGTSGPYEQYF. The V and J genes are TRBV6-1 and TRBJ2-7, with 11 bases fitting TRBD2. V lost 2 bases, J lost 2 bases, and 5 bases stayed unmatched. CDR1 MNHNS and CDR2 SASEGT come from the germline V gene. CDR3 size: 16 residues.

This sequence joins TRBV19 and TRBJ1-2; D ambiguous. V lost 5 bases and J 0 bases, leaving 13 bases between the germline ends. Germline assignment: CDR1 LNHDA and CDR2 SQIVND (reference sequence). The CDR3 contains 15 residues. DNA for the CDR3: TGTGCCAGTAGTTCGACTGACCCTGCTAACTATGGCTACACCTTC. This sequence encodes CASSSTDPANYGYTF.

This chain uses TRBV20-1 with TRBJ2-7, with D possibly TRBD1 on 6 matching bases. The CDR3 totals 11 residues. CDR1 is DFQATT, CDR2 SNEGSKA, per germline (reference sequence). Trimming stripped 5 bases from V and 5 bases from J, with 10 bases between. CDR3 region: CSASGVNEQYF. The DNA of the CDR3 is TGCAGTGCTTCAGGGGTCAACGAGCAGTACTTC.

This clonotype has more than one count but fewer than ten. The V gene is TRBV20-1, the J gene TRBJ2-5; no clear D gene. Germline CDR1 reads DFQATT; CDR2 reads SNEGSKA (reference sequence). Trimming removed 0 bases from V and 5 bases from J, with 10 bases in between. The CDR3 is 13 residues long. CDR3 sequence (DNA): TGCAGTGCTAGAGATCCGAATCGGGAGACCCAGTACTTC. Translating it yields CSARDPNRETQYF.

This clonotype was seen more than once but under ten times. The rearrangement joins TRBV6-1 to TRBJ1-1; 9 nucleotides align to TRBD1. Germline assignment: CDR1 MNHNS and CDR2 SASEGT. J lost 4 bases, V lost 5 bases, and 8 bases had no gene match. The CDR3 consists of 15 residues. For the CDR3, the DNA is TGTGCCAGCAGTCGGGACAGGGAGGGAGGCACTGAAGCTTTCTTT. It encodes CASSRDREGGTEAFF.

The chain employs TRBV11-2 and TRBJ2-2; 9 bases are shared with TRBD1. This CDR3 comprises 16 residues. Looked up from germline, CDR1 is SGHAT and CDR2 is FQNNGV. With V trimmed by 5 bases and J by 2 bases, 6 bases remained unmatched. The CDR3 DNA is TGTGCCAGCAGCCGGGGGACAGGGAGTAACACCGGGGAGCTGTTTTTT. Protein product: CASSRGTGSNTGELFF. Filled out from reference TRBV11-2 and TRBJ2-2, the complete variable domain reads EAGVAQSPRYKIIEKRQSVAFWCNPISGHATLYWYQQILGQGPKLLIQFQNNGVVDDSQLPKDRFSAERLKGVDSTLKIQPAKLEDSAVYLCASSRGTGSNTGELFFGEGSRLTVL.